The 26 T cell receptor beta chains given below trace back to one sample, sequenced in a study of identical twins. TCRdb analysed the 5' RACE reads with MiXCR anew, one entry per CDR3 protein. The data contain 250,000 to 300,000 distinct CDR3 sequences, nearly 9.5% of them singletons. The same sample was also used in a study of yellow fever vaccine responses in identical twins.

The sample consisted of CD8+ T cells sorted from blood. These receptor sequences come from a woman younger than 30 in good health.

This clonotype came up many times. The chain combines TRBV13 with TRBJ2-7; 9 positions agree with TRBD1. This CDR3 is 14 amino acids long. V was pared by 5 bases and J by 7 bases, with 9 bases of the junction left unmatched. The V gene's germline CDR1 is PRHDT and CDR2 FYEKMQ (reference sequence). In DNA, the CDR3 is TGTGCCAGCAGCGAGGGACAGGGATTGAGGGAGCAGTACTTC. Amino acids: CASSEGQGLREQYF.

The chain is built from TRBV4-1 and TRBJ2-3, with D unresolved. The CDR3 length is 14 residues. Germline CDR1 MGHRA, CDR2 YSYEKL. V was shortened by 6 bases and J by 2 bases, with 12 bases between the two germline ends. CDR3 protein: CASSCSVSTDTQYF. The CDR3, as DNA: TGCGCCAGCAGTTGTTCAGTGTCCACAGATACGCAGTATTTT.

The V call is TRBV4-3, the J call TRBJ2-6; D perhaps matches TRBD2 (7 bases). Germline V gene sequence: CDR1 LGHNA, CDR2 YSLEER. The CDR3 runs to 19 residues. V lost 3 bases, J lost 3 bases, and 21 bases lay in between. The CDR3 sequence: CASSHRRSGGVVGANVLTF. The CDR3 DNA sequence: TGCGCCAGCAGCCACCGGAGGTCGGGGGGCGTCGTTGGGGCCAACGTCCTGACTTTC.

This clonotype was recorded many times. V gene TRBV5-1 combines with J gene TRBJ2-7; TRBD1 might be the D (5 bases). Between the trimmed V and J ends, which lost 4 bases and 1 base, there was a span of 6 bases. The V gene's germline CDR1 is SGHRS and CDR2 YFSETQ. The CDR3 contains 12 residues. CDR3 sequence reads: CASSGASYEQYF. For the CDR3, the DNA is TGCGCCAGCAGCGGGGCTTCCTACGAGCAGTACTTC.

This clonotype was counted between two and nine times. The rearrangement uses TRBV4-3 and TRBJ2-7; 8 bases map to TRBD2. J was trimmed by 5 bases and V by 0 bases; bases with no gene match: 9. The CDR3 consists of 16 residues. The germline V gene encodes CDR1 LGHNA and CDR2 YSLEER. CDR3 residues: CASSQDVRGGTHEQYF. The DNA of the CDR3 is TGCGCCAGCAGCCAAGATGTCCGGGGGGGTACCCACGAGCAGTACTTC.

This clonotype was observed a handful of times. This chain links TRBV7-6 with TRBJ1-4; D is perhaps TRBD1 (6 bases). The germline gives CDR1 SGHVS, CDR2 FNYEAQ. This CDR3 has 14 residues. V shed 0 bases and J shed 15 bases, with 17 bases lying between them. Here the CDR3 DNA reads TGTGCCAGCAGCTTAGCAGAGGACAGTCACAGGTTGTTTTTT. Its protein is CASSLAEDSHRLFF.

This clonotype has only a few counts. V usage is TRBV29-1 and J usage is TRBJ2-2, with 12 bases matching TRBD2. J gave up 5 bases and V 7 bases, and 5 bases lay outside the gene matches. CDR1 is SQVTM, CDR2 ANQGSEA, per germline. This CDR3 has 14 residues. DNA for the CDR3: TGCAGCGCACTGCTAGCGGGGGGGACCGGGGAGCTGTTTTTT. It codes for CSALLAGGTGELFF.

A few counts support this clonotype. This rearrangement joins TRBV18 to TRBJ2-1; D unclear. The CDR3 is 12 amino acids. The V and J ends lost 2 bases and 5 bases respectively, with 4 bases between them. Germline CDR1 is KGHSH and CDR2 is LQKENI. CDR3 sequence reads: CASSPGHNEQFF. As DNA, the CDR3 is TGTGCCAGCTCACCAGGGCACAATGAGCAGTTCTTC.

V usage is TRBV4-3 and J usage is TRBJ2-4; D uncertain. The CDR3 is 14 amino acids. V lost 0 bases and J 6 bases, leaving 9 bases between the germline ends. Germline V gene sequence: CDR1 LGHNA, CDR2 YSLEER. CDR3 nucleotide sequence: TGCGCCAGCAGCCAAGATCCCGACATAAACATTCAGTACTTC. The encoded protein is CASSQDPDINIQYF.

This chain joins TRBV12-3 or TRBV12-4 and TRBJ2-5; TRBD2 is a possible D gene (5 bases). This CDR3 spans 15 amino acids. V was shortened by 6 bases and J by 0 bases, with 14 bases between the two germline ends. CDR3 residues: CASRPILADQETQYF. The DNA of the CDR3 is TGTGCCAGCAGACCAATTCTAGCAGACCAAGAGACCCAGTACTTC.

This clonotype has only a few counts. V is TRBV7-3 and J is TRBJ2-3; D assignment may be TRBD1 or TRBD2 (5 bases each). The CDR3 covers 14 residues. Germline-derived CDR1 and CDR2 are SGHTA and FQGTGA. The V end lost 5 bases, the J end lost 10 bases, and 19 bases lay between the germline ends. CDR3 sequence: CASSPSPEGTAQYF. The CDR3 region has the DNA TGTGCCAGCAGCCCGTCCCCGGAAGGGACGGCGCAGTATTTT. Full variable domain (outside the CDR3, taken from reference TRBV7-3 and TRBJ2-3): GAGVSQTPSNKVTEKGKYVELRCDPISGHTALYWYRQSLGQGPEFLIYFQGTGAADDSGLPNDRFFAVRPEGSVSTLKIQRTERGDSAVYLCASSPSPEGTAQYFGPGTRLTVL.

This sequence joins TRBV10-3 and TRBJ2-7; 7 nucleotides match TRBD2. The CDR3 spans 16 residues. The germline gives CDR1 ENHRY, CDR2 SYGVKD. V was clipped by 0 bases and J by 5 bases; unmatched bases: 10. The CDR3 sequence: CAISESVLMAGDEQYF. As DNA, the CDR3 is TGTGCCATCAGTGAGTCGGTCTTGATGGCGGGAGACGAGCAGTACTTC.

This clonotype was counted only a few times. This chain links TRBV30 with TRBJ2-5; possibly TRBD1 for D (5 bases). V dropped 2 bases and J dropped 1 base, with 8 bases sitting between them. The V gene's germline CDR1 is GTSNPN and CDR2 SVGIG (reference sequence). The CDR3 has 13 amino acids. CDR3 in amino acids: CAWSLDIQETQYF. Written as DNA, the CDR3 is TGTGCCTGGAGTTTGGACATCCAAGAGACCCAGTACTTC.

This clonotype has at least ten counts. This sequence joins TRBV29-1 and TRBJ2-4, with a weak D call TRBD2 (6 bases). The germline gives CDR1 SQVTM, CDR2 ANQGSEA. V lost 6 bases to trimming and J lost 9 bases, with 15 bases between them. The CDR3 extends over 12 amino acids. The CDR3 sequence: CSVLRDSGIQYF. The CDR3 DNA reads TGCAGCGTCCTCCGGGACTCTGGCATTCAGTACTTC.

The V call is TRBV5-3, the J call TRBJ2-7; 10 nucleotides align to TRBD2. TRBV5-3 is flagged as an ORF with uncertain function. V shed 9 bases, J shed 2 bases, and the junction held 20 bases outside the gene matches. The CDR3 has 18 amino acids. CDR3 residues: CATYQGASGSLFPYEQYF. The DNA of the CDR3 is TGTGCCACCTACCAGGGGGCTAGCGGGAGTCTTTTTCCCTACGAGCAGTACTTC.

This clonotype was seen a few times. The chain links TRBV10-2 to TRBJ2-1; D gene unclear. Trimming pared 3 bases from V and 9 bases from J, leaving 3 bases between. This CDR3 comprises 10 residues. Germline values: CDR1 WSHSY, CDR2 SAAADI. This CDR3 reads CASSDFEQFF. CDR3 DNA: TGCGCCAGCAGTGATTTTGAGCAGTTCTTC.

This clonotype appeared many times. V and J are TRBV24-1 and TRBJ2-2, with 10 bases aligning to TRBD1. Trimming at V came to 1 base and at J to 0 bases, leaving 4 bases not matched to a gene. This CDR3 contains 18 residues. Germline V lookup: CDR1 KGHDR, CDR2 SFDVKD. The CDR3 nucleotides are TGTGCCACCAGTGATTTCAGGACAGGGGGTACGAACACCGGGGAGCTGTTTTTT. As protein: CATSDFRTGGTNTGELFF.

This clonotype was picked up a small number of times. The chain carries TRBV5-6 and TRBJ2-7; TRBD1 aligns across 7 bases. Losses at the gene ends were 0 bases for V and 4 bases for J; bases not matched to a gene: 10. This CDR3 region has 16 residues. CDR1 and CDR2 from the germline V gene are SGHDT and YYEEEE. In nucleotides, the CDR3 is TGTGCCAGCAGCTTGGGGAGAGGGGGCGCGGAATACGAGCAGTACTTC. Protein: CASSLGRGGAEYEQYF.

This clonotype was observed at least ten times. The chain combines TRBV28 with TRBJ1-5; a possible D gene is TRBD1 (6 bases). V lost 4 bases and J lost 2, with 12 bases in between. Per the germline V gene, CDR1 is MDHEN and CDR2 is SYDVKM. CDR3 length: 15 amino acids. CDR3 region: CASSYPQGGNQPQHF. The CDR3 DNA sequence: TGTGCCAGCAGTTACCCACAGGGAGGCAATCAGCCCCAGCATTTT. Combining the CDR3 with reference TRBV28 and TRBJ1-5 gives the whole variable domain DVKVTQSSRYLVKRTGEKVFLECVQDMDHENMFWYRQDPGLGLRLIYFSYDVKMKEKGDIPEGYSVSREKKERFSLILESASTNQTSMYLCASSYPQGGNQPQHFGDGTRLSIL.

This clonotype was recorded at least ten times. This rearrangement joins TRBV12-3 or TRBV12-4 to TRBJ2-5; the match to TRBD1 covers 8 bases. This CDR3 spans 16 amino acids. Unmatched junction bases numbered 9, after V lost 4 bases and J lost 2 bases. Here the CDR3 reads CASSSPDRAFQETQYF. The CDR3 coding sequence is TGTGCCAGCAGTTCCCCGGACAGGGCGTTTCAAGAGACCCAGTACTTC.

This clonotype was seen at least ten times. V gene TRBV12-3 or TRBV12-4 combines with J gene TRBJ2-7, with 7 bases lining up with TRBD2. V was pared by 6 bases and J by 2 bases, with 13 bases of the junction left unmatched. CDR3 length: 16 amino acids. The CDR3 bases are TGTGCCAGCAGCCGTGGTCCCGGCGGGGGAGCCTACGAGCAGTACTTC. Amino acids: CASSRGPGGGAYEQYF.

This clonotype occurred many times. The chain couples TRBV7-9 to TRBJ2-7, with 7 bases identical to TRBD1. The germline V gene encodes CDR1 SEHNR and CDR2 FQNEAQ (reference sequence). V shed 5 bases and J 3 bases; nucleotides not matched to a gene: 4. CDR3 size: 13 residues. The DNA for the CDR3 is TGTGCCAGCAGCGCCCGGGACAGCTACGAGCAGTACTTC. This sequence encodes CASSARDSYEQYF.

The rearrangement uses TRBV7-8 and TRBJ2-5, with no clear D. The germline V gene has CDR1 SGHVS and CDR2 FQNEAQ. The CDR3 spans 16 residues. Trimming took 0 bases from V and 0 from J, leaving 11 bases between them. The CDR3 here is CASSLAPADNQETQYF. In DNA, the CDR3 is TGTGCCAGCAGCTTAGCGCCGGCAGATAACCAAGAGACCCAGTACTTC.

This clonotype was detected a few times. This chain joins TRBV7-3 and TRBJ2-3, with TRBD2 matching 11 bases. The length of the CDR3 is 14 residues. Germline trimming cut 6 bases from V and 4 bases from J; bases unmatched to any gene: 3. The germline CDR1 and CDR2 sequences are SGHTA and FQGTGA. CDR3 DNA sequence: TGTGCCAGCAGTCCTAGCGGGGGGCCAGATACGCAGTATTTT. As protein: CASSPSGGPDTQYF.

This clonotype came up a few times. CDR3 sequence: CSAIDWAYEQYF. The CDR3 DNA reads TGCAGTGCAATAGACTGGGCCTACGAGCAGTACTTC. The V and J genes are TRBV20-1 and TRBJ2-7; D is ambiguous. This CDR3 has 12 amino acids. Trimming stripped 6 bases from V and 2 bases from J, with 11 bases between. Germline values: CDR1 DFQATT, CDR2 SNEGSKA (reference sequence).

This chain links TRBV7-8 with TRBJ2-7, with 7 positions matching TRBD2. Germline V lookup: CDR1 SGHVS, CDR2 FQNEAQ. V was clipped by 5 bases and J by 3 bases; unmatched bases: 7. The CDR3 sequence is 14 residues long. CDR3 sequence: CASSESRDYYEQYF. CDR3 DNA: TGTGCCAGCAGCGAGTCCCGGGACTACTACGAGCAGTACTTC.